What follows is one T cell receptor beta chain and its context. Its antigen is as yet unknown. Produced via immunoSEQ multiplex PCR; TCRdb's table is partial and in-frame only. The sample has roughly 63,000 clones, around 89% seen once. The germline V and J ends were trimmed by 2 bases and 5 bases, with 14 bases remaining between them. The CDR3 contains 15 residues. Germline V gives CDR1 MNHEY, CDR2 SMNVEV (reference sequence). The source of the sample is a study of OX40 agonist ivuxolimab in advanced cancers. Findings of the study overall: Some of the nonresponding patients also showed low levels of normalized T-cell clonal expansion.

The chain links TRBV27 to TRBJ2-3; D tentatively fits TRBD1 or TRBD2 (5 bases each). The TCR sequence derives from an adult with an advanced solid tumor such as melanoma, head and neck, liver or kidney cancer. The source material was CD4+ or CD8+ T cells sorted from blood, sampled in a trial of the OX40 agonist ivuxolimab. The CDR3 region is CASSLVAGGGDTQYF. The CDR3, as DNA: TGTGCCAGCAGTTTAGTCGCAGGTGGGGGAGATACGCAGTATTTT.